The 14 T cell receptor beta chains in this list originate from one sample, sequenced in a study of graft-versus-host responses after intestinal transplantation. These receptors are not linked to any known antigen. Method: immunoSEQ multiplex PCR; TCRdb's copy keeps in-frame clones and lacks some. The sample includes under 150,000 clones, approximately 90% of them seen just once. This specimen consisted of unstimulated CD4+ T cells sorted from spleen or lymph node cells, obtained before intestinal transplant. The receptors come from a human donor who received an intestinal transplant.

V gene TRBV19 combines with J gene TRBJ2-1, with D tentatively TRBD1 (6 bases). The V end was cut by 9 bases, the J end by 7 bases, with 10 bases between. This CDR3 is 11 amino acids long. The germline V gene has CDR1 LNHDA and CDR2 SQIVND (reference sequence). CDR3 sequence reads: CASQTGNEQFF. CDR3 nucleotide sequence: TGTGCCAGCCAGACAGGTAATGAGCAGTTCTTC.

This chain connects TRBV12-5 to TRBJ1-2, with 7 positions matching TRBD1. The germline gives CDR1 LGHNT, CDR2 FRNRAP. CDR3 length: 14 amino acids. The V segment lost 2 bases and the J segment 6 bases; nucleotides outside the gene matches: 6. Written as DNA, the CDR3 is TGTGCTAGTGGTTTGACTATAGACAGGGATGGCTACACCTTC. Amino acids: CASGLTIDRDGYTF.

V gene TRBV28 combines with J gene TRBJ1-4; no clear D. Trimming took 3 bases from V and 6 from J, leaving 14 bases between them. The CDR3 runs to 15 residues. Germline V gene lookup returns CDR1 MDHEN and CDR2 SYDVKM. In DNA, the CDR3 is TGTGCCAGCAGTTTGTGGCAGCCCGATTATGAAAAACTGTTTTTT. It encodes CASSLWQPDYEKLFF.

This clone was seen only a few times. The chain has TRBV18 and TRBJ1-5; 7 bases map to TRBD1. The CDR3 runs to 15 residues. Per the germline V gene, CDR1 is KGHSH and CDR2 is LQKENI. The V segment lost 3 bases and the J segment 3 bases; nucleotides outside the gene matches: 5. CDR3 sequence reads: CASSPGTATNQPQHF. The CDR3 bases are TGTGCCAGCTCACCCGGGACAGCTACCAATCAGCCCCAGCATTTT. Full variable domain (outside the CDR3, taken from reference TRBV18 and TRBJ1-5): NAGVMQNPRHLVRRRGQEARLRCSPMKGHSHVYWYRQLPEEGLKFMVYLQKENIIDESGMPKERFSAEFPKEGPSILRIQQVVRGDSAAYFCASSPGTATNQPQHFGDGTRLSIL.

The chain uses TRBV9 and TRBJ1-3; D gene uncertain. The CDR3 is 13 amino acids. Germline V gene lookup returns CDR1 SGDLS and CDR2 YYNGEE. Trimming pared 0 bases from V and 5 bases from J, leaving 6 bases between. The CDR3 region is CASSVDGRNTIYF. In DNA form, the CDR3 reads TGTGCCAGCAGCGTAGATGGGAGAAACACCATATATTTT.

The chain joins TRBV10-3 to TRBJ2-6; a weak D match, TRBD2 (7 bases). The CDR3 consists of 16 residues. Deletions cut 10 bases from V and 2 bases from J, with 18 bases between. Germline V CDR1 and CDR2: ENHRY, SYGVKD. The CDR3 loop reads CASGGPPGTGANVLTF. CDR3 in DNA: TGTGCCAGCGGGGGCCCGCCAGGTACTGGGGCCAACGTCCTGACTTTC.

V is TRBV7-8 and J is TRBJ2-5, with D possibly matching TRBD1 (5 bases). Germline lookup yields CDR1 SGHVS and CDR2 FQNEAQ. CDR3 length: 15 residues. V lost 1 base to trimming and J lost 1 base, with 10 bases between them. Here the CDR3 DNA reads TGTGCCAGCAGCTTAGTTTGGGGCCGCCAAGAGACCCAGTACTTC. Translated: CASSLVWGRQETQYF.

The rearrangement joins TRBV18 to TRBJ1-2; a possible D gene is TRBD1 (5 bases). Trimming stripped 6 bases from V and 6 bases from J, with 14 bases between. The CDR3 has 13 amino acids. Germline lookup yields CDR1 KGHSH and CDR2 LQKENI. CDR3 in amino acids: CASSPRDADGYTF. DNA of the CDR3: TGTGCCAGCTCTCCCCGGGACGCGGATGGCTACACCTTC.

Points on this clone: Other DNA sequences in the same sample also yield this CDR3. The V call is TRBV7-9, the J call TRBJ1-6, with unresolved D. Germline loops: CDR1 SEHNR, CDR2 FQNEAQ (reference sequence). This CDR3 has 12 amino acids. V dropped 5 bases and J dropped 7 bases, with 6 bases sitting between them. CDR3 nucleotide sequence: TGTGCCAGCAGCCTCACAAATTCACCCCTCCACTTT. Protein: CASSLTNSPLHF. Based on the CDR3 plus reference TRBV7-9 and TRBJ1-6, the full variable domain is DTGVSQNPRHKITKRGQNVTFRCDPISEHNRLYWYRQTLGQGPEFLTYFQNEAQLEKSRLLSDRFSAERPKGSFSTLEIQRTEQGDSAMYLCASSLTNSPLHFGNGTRLTVT.

The chain couples TRBV30 to TRBJ1-1; D unresolved. Germline lookup yields CDR1 GTSNPN and CDR2 SVGIG (reference sequence). There are 17 residues in the CDR3. Trimming shortened V by 3 bases and J by 5 bases, and 25 bases separated the two germline ends. CDR3 protein: CAWRLARRTDPRTEAFF. CDR3 DNA sequence: TGTGCCTGGAGACTAGCCCGCCGAACAGACCCGCGGACTGAAGCTTTCTTT.

This clone was counted once. The rearrangement joins TRBV19 to TRBJ1-5; the D gene is possibly TRBD1 (6 bases). This CDR3 comprises 16 residues. The ends were cut back, 2 bases at V and 6 bases at J, with 17 bases in the middle. From germline, CDR1 is LNHDA and CDR2 SQIVND (reference sequence). The CDR3 here is CASSINRDLFSQPQHF. The CDR3 DNA follows: TGTGCCAGTAGTATAAACAGGGATCTCTTTAGTCAGCCCCAGCATTTT. The full variable domain, with the rest looked up from reference TRBV19 and TRBJ1-5, is DGGITQSPKYLFRKEGQNVTLSCEQNLNHDAMYWYRQDPGQGLRLIYYSQIVNDFQKGDIAEGYSVSREKKESFPLTVTSAQKNPTAFYLCASSINRDLFSQPQHFGDGTRLSIL.

The rearrangement links TRBV6-5 to TRBJ1-2; TRBD1 matches at 9 bases. This CDR3 is built from 16 residues. Trimming removed 2 bases from V and 2 bases from J; junction bases left unmatched: 6. Germline CDR1 is MNHEY and CDR2 is SVGAGI. The chain's CDR3 is CASSYGTGGTNYGYTF. The CDR3 bases are TGTGCCAGCAGTTACGGCACAGGGGGCACAAACTATGGCTACACCTTC.

The chain couples TRBV7-9 to TRBJ2-5; D is perhaps TRBD2 (5 bases). V lost 6 bases, J lost 4 bases, and 12 bases lay in between. Germline CDR1 reads SEHNR; CDR2 reads FQNEAQ (reference sequence). This CDR3 is 13 amino acids long. The CDR3 region is CASSGSASETQYF. The CDR3 DNA is TGTGCCAGCAGTGGGAGTGCGTCAGAGACCCAGTACTTC.

The chain joins TRBV27 to TRBJ2-2; a weak D match, TRBD2 (6 bases). The CDR3 runs 15 residues. The germline CDR1 and CDR2 sequences are MNHEY and SMNVEV (reference sequence). V lost 0 bases to trimming and J lost 1 base, with 6 bases between them. The CDR3 sequence: CASSLSRGNTGELFF. DNA of the CDR3: TGTGCCAGCAGTTTATCGCGGGGGAACACCGGGGAGCTGTTTTTT.